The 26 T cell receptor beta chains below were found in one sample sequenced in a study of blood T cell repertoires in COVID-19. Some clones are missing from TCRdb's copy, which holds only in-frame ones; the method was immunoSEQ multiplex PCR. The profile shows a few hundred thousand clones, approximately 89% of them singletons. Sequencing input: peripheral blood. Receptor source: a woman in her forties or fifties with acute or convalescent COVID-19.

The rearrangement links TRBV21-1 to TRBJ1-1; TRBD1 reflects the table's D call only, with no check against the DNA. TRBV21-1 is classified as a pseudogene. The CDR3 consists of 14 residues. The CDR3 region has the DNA TGTGCCAGCAGCAGAAGGACAGGGGGCACTGAAGCTTTCTTT. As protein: CASSRRTGGTEAFF.

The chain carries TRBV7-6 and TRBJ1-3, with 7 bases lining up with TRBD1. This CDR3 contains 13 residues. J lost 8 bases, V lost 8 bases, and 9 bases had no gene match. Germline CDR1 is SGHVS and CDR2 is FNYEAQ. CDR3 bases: TGTGCCAGCGAAAGACAGGGCGGAGACACCATATATTTT. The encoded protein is CASERQGGDTIYF.

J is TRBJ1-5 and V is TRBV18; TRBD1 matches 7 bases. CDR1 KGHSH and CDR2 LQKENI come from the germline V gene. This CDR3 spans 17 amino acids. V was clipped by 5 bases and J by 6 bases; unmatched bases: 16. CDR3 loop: CASSRGYRQGGTQPQHF. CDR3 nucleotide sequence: TGTGCCAGCTCAAGAGGGTACCGACAGGGCGGTACTCAGCCCCAGCATTTT.

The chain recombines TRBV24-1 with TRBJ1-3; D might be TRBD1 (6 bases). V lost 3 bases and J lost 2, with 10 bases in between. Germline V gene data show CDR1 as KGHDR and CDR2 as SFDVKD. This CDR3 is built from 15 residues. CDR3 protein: CATSDSRDTGNTIYF. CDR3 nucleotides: TGTGCCACCAGTGATAGCCGGGACACTGGAAACACCATATATTTT.

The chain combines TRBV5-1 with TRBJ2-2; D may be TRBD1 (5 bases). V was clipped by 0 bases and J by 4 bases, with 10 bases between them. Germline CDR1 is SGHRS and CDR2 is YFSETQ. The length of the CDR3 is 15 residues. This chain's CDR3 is CASSLEGLGTGELFF. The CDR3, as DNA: TGCGCCAGCAGCTTGGAGGGGCTGGGCACCGGGGAGCTGTTTTTT.

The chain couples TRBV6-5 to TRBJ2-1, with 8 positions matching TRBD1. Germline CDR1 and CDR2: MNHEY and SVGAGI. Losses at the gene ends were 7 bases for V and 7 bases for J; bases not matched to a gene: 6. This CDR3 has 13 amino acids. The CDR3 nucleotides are TGTGCCAGCACCCTGGACAGGGTGAATGAGCAGTTCTTC. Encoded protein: CASTLDRVNEQFF.

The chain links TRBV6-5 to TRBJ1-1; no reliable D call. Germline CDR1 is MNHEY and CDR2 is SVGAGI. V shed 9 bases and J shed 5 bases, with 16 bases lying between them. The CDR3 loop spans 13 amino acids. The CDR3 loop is CASPEGARTEAFF. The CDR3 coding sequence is TGTGCCAGTCCTGAGGGCGCGAGGACTGAAGCTTTCTTT.

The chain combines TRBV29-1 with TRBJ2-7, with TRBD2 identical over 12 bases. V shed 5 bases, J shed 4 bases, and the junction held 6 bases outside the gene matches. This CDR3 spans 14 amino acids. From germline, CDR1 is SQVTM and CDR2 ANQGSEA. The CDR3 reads CSVLAGGPVYEQYF. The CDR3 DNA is TGCAGCGTTCTAGCGGGAGGGCCTGTTTACGAGCAGTACTTC.

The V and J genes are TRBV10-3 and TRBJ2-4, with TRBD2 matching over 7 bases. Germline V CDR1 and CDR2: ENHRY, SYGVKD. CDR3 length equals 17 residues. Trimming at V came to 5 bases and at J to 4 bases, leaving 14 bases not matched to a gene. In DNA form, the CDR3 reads TGTGCCATCAGTCCCCTGAATTTGGGAGGGCAGAAAAACATTCAGTACTTC. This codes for CAISPLNLGGQKNIQYF.

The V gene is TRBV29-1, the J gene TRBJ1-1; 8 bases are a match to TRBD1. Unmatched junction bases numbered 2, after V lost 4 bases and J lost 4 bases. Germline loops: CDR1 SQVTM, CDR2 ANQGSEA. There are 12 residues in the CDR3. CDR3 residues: CSVGDRRTEAFF. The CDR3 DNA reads TGCAGCGTTGGGGACAGGCGCACTGAAGCTTTCTTT.

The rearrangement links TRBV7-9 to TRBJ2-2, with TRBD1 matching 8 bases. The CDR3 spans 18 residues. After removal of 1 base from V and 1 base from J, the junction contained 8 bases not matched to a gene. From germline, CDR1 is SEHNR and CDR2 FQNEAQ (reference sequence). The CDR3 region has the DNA TGTGCCAGCAGCTTAGGTTTTTGGACAGGGAAGAACACCGGGGAGCTGTTTTTT. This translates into CASSLGFWTGKNTGELFF.

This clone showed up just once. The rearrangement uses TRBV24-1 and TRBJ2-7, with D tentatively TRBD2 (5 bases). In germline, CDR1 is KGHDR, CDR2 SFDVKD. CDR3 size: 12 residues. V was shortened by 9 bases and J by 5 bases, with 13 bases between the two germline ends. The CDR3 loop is CATLKARDEQYF. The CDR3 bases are TGTGCCACCCTTAAAGCGCGGGACGAGCAGTACTTC.

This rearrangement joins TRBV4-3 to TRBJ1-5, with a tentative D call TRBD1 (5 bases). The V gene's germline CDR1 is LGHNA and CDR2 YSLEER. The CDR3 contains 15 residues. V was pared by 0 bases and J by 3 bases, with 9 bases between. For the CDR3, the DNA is TGCGCCAGCAGCCAAGAGACAGTGAACAATCAGCCCCAGCATTTT. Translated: CASSQETVNNQPQHF.

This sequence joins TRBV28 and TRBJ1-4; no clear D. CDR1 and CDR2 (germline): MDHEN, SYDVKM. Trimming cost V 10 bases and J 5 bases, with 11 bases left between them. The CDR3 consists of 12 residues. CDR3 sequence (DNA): TGTGCCACCGGTCCCATCAATGAAAAACTGTTTTTT. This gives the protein CATGPINEKLFF. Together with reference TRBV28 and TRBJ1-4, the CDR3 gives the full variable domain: DVKVTQSSRYLVKRTGEKVFLECVQDMDHENMFWYRQDPGLGLRLIYFSYDVKMKEKGDIPEGYSVSREKKERFSLILESASTNQTSMYLCATGPINEKLFFGSGTQLSVL.

The CDR3: CASSPRYEQYF. The DNA of the CDR3 is TGTGCCAGCAGCCCCAGATACGAGCAGTACTTC. The chain has TRBV7-2 and TRBJ2-7, with D hard to call. CDR3 length: 11 amino acids. Germline CDR1 and CDR2: SGHTA and FQGNSA. The V gene lost 5 bases and the J gene lost 4 bases, with 6 bases spanning the gap.

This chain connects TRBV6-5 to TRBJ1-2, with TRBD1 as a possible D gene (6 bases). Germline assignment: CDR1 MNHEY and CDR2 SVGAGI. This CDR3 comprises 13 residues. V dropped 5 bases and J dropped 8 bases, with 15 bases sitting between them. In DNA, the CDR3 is TGTGCCAGCAGTACAGGGACCTATTACGGCTACACCTTC. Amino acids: CASSTGTYYGYTF.

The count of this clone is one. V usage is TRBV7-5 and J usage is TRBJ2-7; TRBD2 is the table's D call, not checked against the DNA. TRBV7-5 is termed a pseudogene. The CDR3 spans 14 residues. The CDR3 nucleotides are TGTGCCAGAAGCTTAGTCAAAAGAGTCTACGAGCAGTACTTC. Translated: CARSLVKRVYEQYF.

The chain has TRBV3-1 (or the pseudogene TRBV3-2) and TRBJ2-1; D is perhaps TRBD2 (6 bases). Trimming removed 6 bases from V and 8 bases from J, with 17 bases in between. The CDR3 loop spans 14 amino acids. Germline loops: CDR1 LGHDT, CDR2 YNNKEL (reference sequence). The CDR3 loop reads CASRPELAFDEQFF. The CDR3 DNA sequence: TGTGCCAGCAGGCCCGAACTAGCCTTCGATGAGCAGTTCTTC.

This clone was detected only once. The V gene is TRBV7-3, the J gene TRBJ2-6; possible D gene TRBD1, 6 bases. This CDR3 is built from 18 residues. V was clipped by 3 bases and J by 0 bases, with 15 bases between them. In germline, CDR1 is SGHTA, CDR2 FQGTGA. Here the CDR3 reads CASSLTRGPNSGANVLTF. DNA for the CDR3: TGTGCCAGCAGCTTGACCAGGGGTCCAAACTCTGGGGCCAACGTCCTGACTTTC.

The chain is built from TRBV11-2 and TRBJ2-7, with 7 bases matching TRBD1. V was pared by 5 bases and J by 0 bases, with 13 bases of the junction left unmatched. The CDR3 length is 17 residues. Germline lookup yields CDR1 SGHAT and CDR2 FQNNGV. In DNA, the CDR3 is TGTGCCAGCAGCCCACTCAACAGGGGAAGGAGCTCCTACGAGCAGTACTTC. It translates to CASSPLNRGRSSYEQYF.

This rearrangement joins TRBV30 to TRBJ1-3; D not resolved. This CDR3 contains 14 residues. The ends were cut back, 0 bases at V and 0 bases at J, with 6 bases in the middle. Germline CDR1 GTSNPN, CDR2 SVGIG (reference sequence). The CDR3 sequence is CAWSVSYSGNTIYF. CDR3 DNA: TGTGCCTGGAGTGTTTCTTACTCTGGAAACACCATATATTTT.

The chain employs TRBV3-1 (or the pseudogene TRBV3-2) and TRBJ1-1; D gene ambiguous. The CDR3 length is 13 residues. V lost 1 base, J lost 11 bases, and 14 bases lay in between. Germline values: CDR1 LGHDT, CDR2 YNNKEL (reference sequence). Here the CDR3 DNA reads TGTGCCAGCAGCCAAGGATTGTTCGAGAGGGCTTTCTTT. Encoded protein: CASSQGLFERAFF.

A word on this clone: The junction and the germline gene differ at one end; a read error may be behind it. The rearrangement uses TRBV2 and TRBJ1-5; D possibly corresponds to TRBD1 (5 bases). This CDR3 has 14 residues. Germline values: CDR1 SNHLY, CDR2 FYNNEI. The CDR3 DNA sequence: TGTGCCAGCAGTGAAGGGGGGAGGAATCGGCCCCAGCATTTT. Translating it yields CASSEGGRNRPQHF.

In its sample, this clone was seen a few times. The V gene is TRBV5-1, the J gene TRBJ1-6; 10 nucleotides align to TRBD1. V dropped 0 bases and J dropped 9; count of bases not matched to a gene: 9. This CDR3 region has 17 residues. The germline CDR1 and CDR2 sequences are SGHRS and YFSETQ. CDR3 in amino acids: CASSLDPRQGASSPLHF. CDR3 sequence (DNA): TGCGCCAGCAGCTTGGACCCTAGACAGGGGGCCAGTTCACCCCTCCACTTT.

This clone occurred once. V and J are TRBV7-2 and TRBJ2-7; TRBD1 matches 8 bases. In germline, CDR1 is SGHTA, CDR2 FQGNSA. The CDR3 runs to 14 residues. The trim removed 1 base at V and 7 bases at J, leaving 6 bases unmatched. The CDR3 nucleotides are TGTGCCAGCAGCTTAGTACGGACAGGGTGGGAGCAGTACTTC. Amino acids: CASSLVRTGWEQYF.

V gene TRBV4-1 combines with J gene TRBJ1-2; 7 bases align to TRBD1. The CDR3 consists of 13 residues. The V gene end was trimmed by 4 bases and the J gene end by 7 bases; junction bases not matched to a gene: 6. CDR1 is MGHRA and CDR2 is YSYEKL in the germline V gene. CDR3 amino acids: CASSLTGAGGYTF. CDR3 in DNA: TGCGCCAGCAGCCTTACAGGGGCGGGTGGCTACACCTTC.